The sequence of this T cell receptor (beta chain) was determined in a study of shared clonotypes between healthy human individuals. Looking at the study overall: Those who served as donors were a couple of women and a few men between the ages of 18 and 49.

V was shortened by 3 bases and J by 5 bases, with 16 bases between the two germline ends. The CDR3 runs to 15 residues. The germline V gene has CDR1 LNHDA and CDR2 SQIVND (reference sequence). Splitting of CD4+ cells produced CD45RA+ naive and CD45RA-negative memory subsets. The study ran the assay at deep level. Each PCR replicate from the sorted subsets contained around 200 ng DNA, which is about 30,000 T cell genomes. Sequencing used immunoSEQ multiplex PCR; TCRdb keeps in-frame clones, though not all of them. The sample records some 500,000 clones, more than 95% being singletons. The receptor was isolated from a woman aged 25 to 39 in good health. The sequenced sample consisted of naive CD4+ T cells sorted from blood. The subset here: CD45RA+ positively selected. The chain has TRBV19 and TRBJ2-5; a possible D gene is TRBD2 (6 bases). The CDR3 protein is CASSIAAGRVETQYF. For the CDR3, the DNA is TGTGCCAGTAGTATTGCGGCGGGAAGGGTGGAGACCCAGTACTTC.